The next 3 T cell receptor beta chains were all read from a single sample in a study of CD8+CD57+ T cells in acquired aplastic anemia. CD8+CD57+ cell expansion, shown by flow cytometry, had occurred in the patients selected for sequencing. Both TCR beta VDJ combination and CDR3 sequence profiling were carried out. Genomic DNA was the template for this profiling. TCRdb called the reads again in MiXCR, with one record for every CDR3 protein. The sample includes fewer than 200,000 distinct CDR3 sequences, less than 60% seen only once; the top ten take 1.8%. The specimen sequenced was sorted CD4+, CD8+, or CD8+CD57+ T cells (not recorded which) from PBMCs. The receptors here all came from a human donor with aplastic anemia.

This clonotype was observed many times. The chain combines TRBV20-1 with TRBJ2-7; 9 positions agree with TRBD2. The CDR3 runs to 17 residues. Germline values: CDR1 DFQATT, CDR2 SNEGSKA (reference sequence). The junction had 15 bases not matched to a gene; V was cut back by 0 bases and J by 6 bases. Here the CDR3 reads CSARDLRSGLAGIEQYF. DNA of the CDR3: TGCAGTGCTAGAGATCTTCGGTCGGGGCTAGCGGGAATCGAGCAGTACTTC.

CDR3 nucleotides: TGTGCCAGCAGTACCCAGGGGTTCAATGAGCAGTTCTTC. Its translation is CASSTQGFNEQFF. This sequence joins TRBV9 and TRBJ2-1; weak D call: TRBD1 (6 bases). V was cut by 5 bases and J by 6 bases, with 12 bases left in between. The CDR3 runs to 13 residues. Germline values: CDR1 SGDLS, CDR2 YYNGEE.

The DNA of the CDR3 is TGTGCCAGCAGTGAAGCGGCCTCGCTGGAGACCCAGTACTTC. Its translation: CASSEAASLETQYF. J is TRBJ2-5 and V is TRBV2; D gene unclear. V lost 0 bases and J 5 bases, leaving 10 bases between the germline ends. CDR1 is SNHLY and CDR2 is FYNNEI in the germline V gene. CDR3 length equals 14 residues. Based on the CDR3 plus reference TRBV2 and TRBJ2-5, the full variable domain is EPEVTQTPSHQVTQMGQEVILRCVPISNHLYFYWYRQILGQKVEFLVSFYNNEISEKSEIFDDQFSVERPDGSNFTLKIRSTKLEDSAMYFCASSEAASLETQYFGPGTRLLVL.